This TCR beta chain was identified in a study of human T cells and chemical hapten exposure. The sample's time point: patch test 3, about 24 weeks after DPC sensitization. Treatment: therapeutic diphenylcyclopropenone sensitization with weekly scalp DPC. As for this clonotype: Its antigen is as yet unknown.

Looked up from germline, CDR1 is WSHSY and CDR2 is SAAADI. There are 16 residues in the CDR3. With 5 bases clipped from V and 6 bases from J, the junction kept 9 bases outside the gene matches. General observations from the study: Compared with pre-sensitization or healthy control sets, expanded TCRs clustered more.

TCRdb ran MiXCR on the RACE reads and lists one entry per CDR3 protein. In the table there are about 160,000 distinct CDR3 sequences, about a quarter of which are singletons. The receptor comes from a woman between 18 and 29 years old with alopecia areata. Some clones in this sample may be carry-over from other donors' samples. This sample comprised whole blood, obtained in connection with sensitization to the hapten diphenylcyclopropenone (DPC). The gene calls are TRBV10-2 and TRBJ2-3; 12 bases map to TRBD2. The CDR3 nucleotides are TGCGCCAGCAGTCCCGGGACTAGCGGGTTTTGGGATACGCAGTATTTT. It specifies CASSPGTSGFWDTQYF.